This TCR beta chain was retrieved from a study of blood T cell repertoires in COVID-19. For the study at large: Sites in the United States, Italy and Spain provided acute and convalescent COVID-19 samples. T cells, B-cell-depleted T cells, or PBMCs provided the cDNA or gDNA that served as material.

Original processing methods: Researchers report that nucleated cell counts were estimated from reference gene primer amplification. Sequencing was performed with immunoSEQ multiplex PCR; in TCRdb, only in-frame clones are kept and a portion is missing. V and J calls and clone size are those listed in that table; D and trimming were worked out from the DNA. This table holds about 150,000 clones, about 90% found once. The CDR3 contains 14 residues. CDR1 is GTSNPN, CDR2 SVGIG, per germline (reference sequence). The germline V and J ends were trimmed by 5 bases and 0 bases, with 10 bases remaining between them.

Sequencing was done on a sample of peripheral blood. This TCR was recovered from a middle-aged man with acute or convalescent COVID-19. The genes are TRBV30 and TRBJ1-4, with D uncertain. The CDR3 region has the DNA TGTGCCTGGTCCCACATGGCAACTAATGAAAAACTGTTTTTT. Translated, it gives CAWSHMATNEKLFF.